Each of the 22 T cell receptor beta chains below was sequenced from the same sample in a study of blood T cells in healthy people across ages. A second PCR, run for 7 to 11 cycles, used a sample-barcoded 5' primer plus a J-beta primer mix. One entry per CDR3 protein, called by TCRdb with MiXCR from the 5' RACE reads. Of about 1.5 million distinct CDR3 sequences listed, approximately 43% are singletons. Sequencing was done on a sample of blood. The receptors were sampled from a young woman in good health.

This CDR3 reads CASSHLSGPPDTQYF. CDR3 bases: TGTGCCAGCAGCCATCTTAGCGGGCCGCCAGATACGCAGTATTTT. V usage is TRBV3-1 and J usage is TRBJ2-3; 7 bases match TRBD2. Trimming at V came to 3 bases and at J to 4 bases, leaving 7 bases not matched to a gene. The CDR3 covers 15 residues. Germline lookup yields CDR1 LGHDT and CDR2 YNNKEL (reference sequence).

This sequence joins TRBV2 and TRBJ1-5, with no clear D. V was clipped by 4 bases and J by 0 bases, with 10 bases between them. This CDR3 region has 15 residues. CDR1 is SNHLY and CDR2 is FYNNEI in the germline V gene. CDR3 coding DNA: TGTGCCAGCAGTGTCGAGACGGATAGCAATCAGCCCCAGCATTTT. It codes for CASSVETDSNQPQHF.

V and J are TRBV20-1 and TRBJ2-7; tentatively, D is TRBD1 or TRBD2 (5 bases each). CDR1 and CDR2 (germline): DFQATT, SNEGSKA (reference sequence). Trimming removed 3 bases at V and 4 bases at J, with 28 bases between. The length of the CDR3 is 18 residues. CDR3 sequence: CSARGRRNTADTNYEQYF. CDR3 sequence (DNA): TGCAGTGCTAGGGGACGGAGGAATACCGCCGACACAAATTACGAGCAGTACTTC.

This clonotype showed up just a few times. This rearrangement joins TRBV7-9 to TRBJ2-1; possibly TRBD1 or TRBD2 for D (6 bases each). Between the trimmed V and J ends, which lost 0 bases and 12 bases, there was a span of 24 bases. The CDR3 has 17 amino acids. The germline V gene has CDR1 SEHNR and CDR2 FQNEAQ (reference sequence). CDR3 DNA sequence: TGTGCCAGCAGCTTAGCTGCGCTCAGGGGAGGTTTAGGTGGGCAGTTCTTC. This gives the protein CASSLAALRGGLGGQFF.

This clonotype has a handful of counts. The V call is TRBV20-1, the J call TRBJ1-2; 8 bases fit TRBD1. Looked up from germline, CDR1 is DFQATT and CDR2 is SNEGSKA (reference sequence). The J segment lost 7 bases and the V segment lost 6 bases, leaving 10 bases of the junction unmatched. The CDR3 has 13 residues. CDR3: CSAPQGALLGYTF. As DNA, the CDR3 is TGCAGTGCACCGCAGGGGGCTCTTCTTGGCTACACCTTC.

This clonotype was observed a handful of times. The chain employs TRBV5-6 and TRBJ2-5; the match to TRBD2 covers 15 bases. The CDR3 has 16 amino acids. Trimming took 5 bases from V and 4 from J; bases not matched to a gene: 6. CDR1 and CDR2 from the germline V gene are SGHDT and YYEEEE. The CDR3 loop reads CASSQPGLAGGETQYF. The CDR3, as DNA: TGTGCCAGCAGTCAACCGGGACTAGCGGGAGGAGAGACCCAGTACTTC. Full variable domain (rest looked up from reference TRBV5-6 and TRBJ2-5): DAGVTQSPTHLIKTRGQQVTLRCSPKSGHDTVSWYQQALGQGPQFIFQYYEEEERQRGNFPDRFSGHQFPNYSSELNVNALLLGDSALYLCASSQPGLAGGETQYFGPGTRLLVL.

The chain has TRBV29-1 and TRBJ1-2; D ambiguous. The germline gives CDR1 SQVTM, CDR2 ANQGSEA. There are 14 residues in the CDR3. The germline V and J ends were trimmed by 1 base and 8 bases, with 17 bases remaining between them. CDR3: CSVEGSRFMTGYTF. The CDR3 coding sequence is TGCAGCGTTGAAGGTAGCAGATTTATGACGGGCTACACCTTC. The full variable domain, with the rest looked up from reference TRBV29-1 and TRBJ1-2, is SAVISQKPSRDICQRGTSLTIQCQVDSQVTMMFWYRQQPGQSLTLIATANQGSEATYESGFVIDKFPISRPNLTFSTLTVSNMSPEDSSIYLCSVEGSRFMTGYTFGSGTRLTVV.

This clonotype was seen more than once but under ten times. The rearrangement joins TRBV12-3 or TRBV12-4 to TRBJ1-5, with a possible D match to TRBD1 (6 bases). The CDR3 runs 15 residues. Trimming left V 3 bases short and J 10 bases short, with 19 bases between. CDR3 loop: CASSFNGEGVFPQHF. The DNA for the CDR3 is TGTGCCAGCAGTTTTAACGGAGAGGGGGTGTTCCCCCAGCATTTT.

This clonotype was counted at least ten times. The chain carries TRBV29-1 and TRBJ2-5; D is unclear. Trimming left V 5 bases short and J 2 bases short, with 9 bases between. From germline, CDR1 is SQVTM and CDR2 ANQGSEA. This CDR3 comprises 12 residues. The DNA for the CDR3 is TGCAGCGTTAGAGGTCCACAAGAGACCCAGTACTTC. It translates to CSVRGPQETQYF.

The chain links TRBV7-9 to TRBJ1-6; 7 nucleotides line up with TRBD1. V was pared by 5 bases and J by 6 bases, with 16 bases of the junction left unmatched. The CDR3 is 18 residues long. Germline V gene data show CDR1 as SEHNR and CDR2 as FQNEAQ (reference sequence). The CDR3 DNA reads TGTGCCAGCAGCCCCCCGGCACAGGGGACTGGTAGTAATTCACCCCTCCACTTT. Translating gives CASSPPAQGTGSNSPLHF. Looking up the rest from reference TRBV7-9 and TRBJ1-6 gives the full variable domain: DTGVSQNPRHKITKRGQNVTFRCDPISEHNRLYWYRQTLGQGPEFLTYFQNEAQLEKSRLLSDRFSAERPKGSFSTLEIQRTEQGDSAMYLCASSPPAQGTGSNSPLHFGNGTRLTVT.

This sequence joins TRBV2 and TRBJ1-1, with 8 bases identical to TRBD1. With V trimmed by 3 bases and J by 7 bases, 10 bases remained unmatched. This CDR3 has 15 residues. Germline CDR1 and CDR2: SNHLY and FYNNEI. For the CDR3, the DNA is TGTGCCAGCAGTGACAGGGGGCGAGCTCTACTTGAAGCTTTCTTT. This encodes CASSDRGRALLEAFF.

The rearrangement joins TRBV7-9 to TRBJ1-2, with D uncertain. Germline V lookup: CDR1 SEHNR, CDR2 FQNEAQ (reference sequence). The germline V and J ends were trimmed by 1 base and 12 bases, with 12 bases remaining between them. The CDR3 consists of 12 residues. The CDR3 spells CASSLEPLSHTF. CDR3 sequence (DNA): TGTGCCAGCAGCTTAGAGCCGCTCTCGCACACCTTC.

The chain combines TRBV27 with TRBJ1-6; possible D gene TRBD1, 5 bases. There are 14 residues in the CDR3. The germline V gene has CDR1 MNHEY and CDR2 SMNVEV (reference sequence). V was clipped by 6 bases and J by 7 bases, with 13 bases between them. The CDR3 reads CASRLYSGNSPLHF. The CDR3 DNA sequence: TGTGCCAGCAGACTTTACTCAGGGAATTCACCCCTCCACTTT.

The chain links TRBV5-1 to TRBJ2-7; 12 nucleotides match TRBD1. CDR3 length: 19 residues. Germline V lookup: CDR1 SGHRS, CDR2 YFSETQ. J gave up 2 bases and V 2 bases, and 14 bases lay outside the gene matches. The CDR3 loop reads CASSLPGQGAKGPTYEQYF. CDR3 bases: TGCGCCAGCAGCTTACCGGGACAGGGGGCGAAGGGTCCCACCTACGAGCAGTACTTC.

This rearrangement joins TRBV20-1 to TRBJ2-4; 7 bases line up with TRBD2. The assigned J gene may be wrong: the sequence end matches TRBJ2-7 better. CDR3 size: 12 residues. Germline assignment: CDR1 DFQATT and CDR2 SNEGSKA (reference sequence). This CDR3 reads CSAMGLTYEQYF. The CDR3 nucleotides read TGCAGTGCCATGGGACTAACCTACGAGCAGTACTTC.

The chain links TRBV6-5 to TRBJ2-4, with D perhaps assigned TRBD1 or TRBD2 (7 bases each). In germline, CDR1 is MNHEY, CDR2 SVGAGI. V was cut by 5 bases and J by 8 bases, with 16 bases left in between. The CDR3 spans 14 residues. The DNA for the CDR3 is TGTGCCAGCAGTCCCCAGGGGGGGGGAGACATTCAGTACTTC. Amino acids: CASSPQGGGDIQYF.

About this clonotype: Mismatch with germline at one junction end may stem from a read error. The chain recombines TRBV28 with TRBJ2-7; D uncertain. Germline V gives CDR1 MDHEN, CDR2 SYDVKM. The CDR3 is 13 amino acids. In DNA form, the CDR3 reads TGTGCCTGCAGTGTAGACTTCTCCTACGAGCAGTACTTC. Translated: CACSVDFSYEQYF.

The chain joins TRBV20-1 to TRBJ1-2; possibly TRBD1 for D (6 bases). The CDR3 sequence is 13 residues long. Germline values: CDR1 DFQATT, CDR2 SNEGSKA (reference sequence). The V end lost 1 base, the J end lost 8 bases, and 14 bases lay between the germline ends. The CDR3 region has the DNA TGCAGTGCTAGAGGGACAGCGGCCTGGGGCTACACCTTC. This codes for CSARGTAAWGYTF.

The V call is TRBV6-6, the J call TRBJ1-4, with D unclear. There are 14 residues in the CDR3. CDR1 MNHNY and CDR2 SVGAGI come from the germline V gene (reference sequence). V gave up 8 bases and J gave up 3 bases, with 13 bases separating them. This CDR3 reads CASGPGVPNEKLFF. CDR3 nucleotides: TGTGCCAGCGGGCCTGGTGTGCCTAATGAAAAACTGTTTTTT.

This chain joins TRBV4-2 and TRBJ2-7; 7 bases are shared with TRBD2. J was trimmed by 7 bases and V by 0 bases; bases with no gene match: 12. The germline V gene encodes CDR1 LGHNA and CDR2 YNFKEQ. This CDR3 comprises 16 residues. CDR3 coding DNA: TGTGCCAGCAGCCAAGAGAGCGGGATCTCCTACAATGAGCAGTACTTC. Protein: CASSQESGISYNEQYF.

This chain uses TRBV7-3 with TRBJ1-1; TRBD1 matches 9 bases. This CDR3 is built from 15 residues. The germline gives CDR1 SGHTA, CDR2 FQGTGA. V lost 4 bases, J lost 4 bases, and 7 bases stayed unmatched. This CDR3 reads CASSSTGGAGTEAFF. The DNA for the CDR3 is TGTGCCAGCAGCTCAACAGGGGGCGCGGGCACTGAAGCTTTCTTT.

The V gene is TRBV5-1, the J gene TRBJ1-6; D is unclear. The length of the CDR3 is 12 residues. Germline V gene sequence: CDR1 SGHRS, CDR2 YFSETQ. Trimming cost V 7 bases and J 7 bases, with 9 bases left between them. The CDR3 nucleotides are TGCGCCAGCGGAAGCGAGAATTCACCCCTCCACTTT. Translating it yields CASGSENSPLHF.